One and the same sample provided the 20 T cell receptor beta chains below, sequenced in a study of brain T cells in children with intractable seizures (dated by TCRdb to the early 2020s). Receptor amplification or capture employed the immunoSEQ multiplex PCR assay. Not all clones reach the TCRdb copy of this immuneACCESS table, which keeps in-frame sequences only. Checked studies attribute under half of the gap to unresolved V genes and leave the rest unexplained. This sample comprises 110,000 or so clones, approximately 94% of them detected only once. About 4% of the sample is taken by the ten largest. Read against the paper, the sample's time point label means: resected brain tissue, or blood drawn just prior to surgery. The specimen was peripheral blood, collected at surgery. The receptor source for this set is a boy under two years old with hemimegalencephaly and intractable seizures.

The rearrangement links TRBV7-3 to TRBJ2-1; 8 bases agree with TRBD2. The CDR3 totals 13 residues. Germline CDR1 reads SGHTA; CDR2 reads FQGTGA. Trimming cost V 5 bases and J 3 bases; bases outside gene matches: 0. The CDR3 nucleotides read TGTGCCAGCAGCACTAGCGGCTACAATGAGCAGTTCTTC. This gives the protein CASSTSGYNEQFF.

This clone was observed once. This chain connects TRBV12-3 or TRBV12-4 to TRBJ1-1; no clear D. This CDR3 has 13 residues. V was shortened by 3 bases and J by 2 bases, with 7 bases between the two germline ends. The CDR3 DNA is TGTGCCAGCAGTTTTGCAGAAAACACTGAAGCTTTCTTT. It specifies CASSFAENTEAFF.

J is TRBJ2-7 and V is TRBV6-6; 11 positions match TRBD2. The CDR3 consists of 15 residues. V trimming: 6 bases; J trimming: 3 bases; junction bases outside the gene matches: 7. Germline lookup yields CDR1 MNHNY and CDR2 SVGAGI (reference sequence). The CDR3 spells CASRDGTSGRYEQYF. As DNA, the CDR3 is TGTGCCAGCAGAGATGGGACTAGCGGTCGCTACGAGCAGTACTTC.

The rearrangement joins TRBV20-1 to TRBJ2-7; 8 bases align to TRBD2. The CDR3 sequence is 13 residues long. Germline assignment: CDR1 DFQATT and CDR2 SNEGSKA (reference sequence). The trim removed 3 bases at V and 0 bases at J, leaving 1 base unmatched. The CDR3 loop reads CSASGTSSYEQYF. CDR3 in DNA: TGCAGTGCTAGTGGGACTAGCTCCTACGAGCAGTACTTC.

The rearrangement links TRBV10-3 to TRBJ2-1; 12 bases are a match to TRBD2. CDR3 length: 14 amino acids. From germline, CDR1 is ENHRY and CDR2 SYGVKD. Losses at the gene ends were 6 bases for V and 9 bases for J; bases not matched to a gene: 6. The CDR3 protein is CAIRGLAGFGEQFF. CDR3 in DNA: TGTGCCATCAGGGGACTAGCGGGTTTTGGTGAGCAGTTCTTC.

The genes are TRBV7-9 and TRBJ2-5; no definite D call. The CDR3 totals 13 residues. V was pared by 2 bases and J by 5 bases, with 9 bases between. Germline-derived CDR1 and CDR2 are SEHNR and FQNEAQ (reference sequence). CDR3 DNA sequence: TGTGCCAGCAGCTTAACGGCGGTGGAGACCCAGTACTTC. It yields the protein CASSLTAVETQYF.

This chain joins TRBV6-5 and TRBJ2-2; D is unresolved. CDR3 length: 14 amino acids. V shed 5 bases and J shed 4 bases, with 11 bases lying between them. Germline values: CDR1 MNHEY, CDR2 SVGAGI. The CDR3: CASSKIFGTGELFF. In DNA, the CDR3 is TGTGCCAGCAGTAAGATATTTGGCACCGGGGAGCTGTTTTTT.

This chain connects TRBV7-9 to TRBJ2-3; 9 bases are shared with TRBD1. The CDR3 is made up of 17 amino acids. Germline lookup yields CDR1 SEHNR and CDR2 FQNEAQ (reference sequence). V lost 2 bases, J lost 3 bases, and 9 bases stayed unmatched. This CDR3 is CASSLSLGQGLTDTQYF. DNA for the CDR3: TGTGCCAGCAGCTTATCCCTGGGACAGGGCCTAACAGATACGCAGTATTTT. Supplemented by reference TRBV7-9 and TRBJ2-3, the full variable domain reads DTGVSQNPRHKITKRGQNVTFRCDPISEHNRLYWYRQTLGQGPEFLTYFQNEAQLEKSRLLSDRFSAERPKGSFSTLEIQRTEQGDSAMYLCASSLSLGQGLTDTQYFGPGTRLTVL.

The genes are TRBV28 and TRBJ1-4, with D possibly being TRBD1 (6 bases). The CDR3 consists of 13 residues. V lost 6 bases to trimming and J lost 8 bases, with 13 bases between them. Looked up from germline, CDR1 is MDHEN and CDR2 is SYDVKM. CDR3 loop: CASSSGVEEKLFF. CDR3 sequence (DNA): TGTGCCAGCAGCTCAGGGGTTGAGGAAAAACTGTTTTTT.

V usage is TRBV6-6 and J usage is TRBJ2-7, with 11 bases fitting TRBD2. The CDR3 extends over 20 amino acids. With V trimmed by 5 bases and J by 4 bases, 22 bases remained unmatched. The V gene's germline CDR1 is MNHNY and CDR2 SVGAGI (reference sequence). The CDR3 DNA follows: TGTGCCAGCAGTCCTGCCAGAGGGGAACTAGCGGGAGCTACAGATTACGAGCAGTACTTC. Encoded protein: CASSPARGELAGATDYEQYF.

Only a few counts were recorded for this clone. CDR3 in amino acids: CASSFDGANVLTF. CDR3 sequence (DNA): TGTGCCAGCAGTTTCGATGGGGCCAACGTCCTGACTTTC. The chain joins TRBV27 to TRBJ2-6; the D is unclear. Germline V gene lookup returns CDR1 MNHEY and CDR2 SMNVEV (reference sequence). The CDR3 is 13 residues long. Trimming took off 3 bases at V and 3 bases at J, with 3 bases between the two ends.

The chain joins TRBV4-3 to TRBJ2-5; D may correspond to TRBD1 or TRBD2 (5 bases each). CDR3 length equals 13 residues. The V and J ends lost 4 bases and 5 bases respectively, with 11 bases between them. Germline values: CDR1 LGHNA, CDR2 YSLEER. CDR3 DNA: TGCGCCAGCAGCCTGGGGGTGAGGGAGACCCAGTACTTC. Its protein product is CASSLGVRETQYF.

The J gene is TRBJ2-2, the V gene TRBV7-3, with a tentative D call TRBD1 (6 bases). The CDR3 is 16 residues long. The ends were cut back, 5 bases at V and 8 bases at J, with 21 bases in the middle. In germline, CDR1 is SGHTA, CDR2 FQGTGA. CDR3 bases: TGTGCCAGCAGCCTCCTTGGGGGCCGCCTCGAGGGGGAGCTGTTTTTT. Protein product: CASSLLGGRLEGELFF. Complete variable domain (other parts from reference TRBV7-3 and TRBJ2-2): GAGVSQTPSNKVTEKGKYVELRCDPISGHTALYWYRQSLGQGPEFLIYFQGTGAADDSGLPNDRFFAVRPEGSVSTLKIQRTERGDSAVYLCASSLLGGRLEGELFFGEGSRLTVL.

V usage is TRBV4-1 and J usage is TRBJ2-1; TRBD2 matches 9 bases. The CDR3 is made up of 15 amino acids. Germline values: CDR1 MGHRA, CDR2 YSYEKL. After removal of 4 bases from V and 1 base from J, the junction contained 2 bases not matched to a gene. The CDR3 nucleotides read TGCGCCAGCAGCCTAGCGGGGGCGTCCTACAATGAGCAGTTCTTC. Translation: CASSLAGASYNEQFF.

J is TRBJ2-1 and V is TRBV2; 12 nucleotides align to TRBD2. V shed 4 bases and J 4 bases; nucleotides not matched to a gene: 5. CDR3 length equals 16 residues. Germline loops: CDR1 SNHLY, CDR2 FYNNEI. DNA for the CDR3: TGTGCCAGCAGTGTGACTAGCGGGAGCAAGTACAATGAGCAGTTCTTC. Residues: CASSVTSGSKYNEQFF. Full variable domain (rest looked up from reference TRBV2 and TRBJ2-1): EPEVTQTPSHQVTQMGQEVILRCVPISNHLYFYWYRQILGQKVEFLVSFYNNEISEKSEIFDDQFSVERPDGSNFTLKIRSTKLEDSAMYFCASSVTSGSKYNEQFFGPGTRLTVL.

This chain links TRBV11-1 with TRBJ2-1; 10 bases align to TRBD1. This CDR3 has 15 amino acids. V shed 5 bases, J shed 4 bases, and the junction held 5 bases outside the gene matches. Germline lookup yields CDR1 SGHAT and CDR2 FQDESV (reference sequence). The DNA for the CDR3 is TGTGCCAGCAGCGGACAGGGGGGGGAATACAATGAGCAGTTCTTC. It is translated as CASSGQGGEYNEQFF.

This rearrangement joins TRBV6-6 to TRBJ1-6; D remains ambiguous. Germline V CDR1 and CDR2: MNHNY, SVGAGI (reference sequence). The CDR3 has 15 amino acids. Trimming removed 5 bases from V and 3 bases from J, with 11 bases in between. CDR3 nucleotide sequence: TGTGCCAGCAGTACACTCCGAGTCTATAATTCACCCCTCCACTTT. This gives the protein CASSTLRVYNSPLHF.

The rearrangement uses TRBV28 and TRBJ1-3; no reliable D call. Germline V gives CDR1 MDHEN, CDR2 SYDVKM. The CDR3 covers 20 residues. V was clipped by 7 bases and J by 0 bases, with 28 bases between them. Written as DNA, the CDR3 is TGTGCCAGCACCCCCGGCGGAGGATTGAGTTCCTTCCGCTCTGGAAACACCATATATTTT. Translating gives CASTPGGGLSSFRSGNTIYF.

CDR3 nucleotide sequence: TGTGCCAGTAGTAGGGCGACAGGGGGAGGGACCGGGGAGCTGTTTTTT. It specifies CASSRATGGGTGELFF. The chain is built from TRBV19 and TRBJ2-2, with 9 positions matching TRBD1. Germline V gives CDR1 LNHDA, CDR2 SQIVND (reference sequence). After removal of 4 bases from V and 5 bases from J, the junction contained 8 bases not matched to a gene. The CDR3 sequence is 16 residues long.

V is TRBV6-1 and J is TRBJ1-2; D gene uncertain. Germline CDR1 MNHNS, CDR2 SASEGT. Trimming shortened V by 5 bases and J by 4 bases, and 14 bases separated the two germline ends. The CDR3 totals 14 residues. The CDR3, as DNA: TGTGCCAGCAGTTATCCCGACGGTCTCTATGGCTACACCTTC. Translated: CASSYPDGLYGYTF.